The rows below give T cell receptor beta chains drawn from one sample of a study of shared clonotypes between healthy human individuals. Produced via immunoSEQ multiplex PCR; TCRdb's table is partial and in-frame only. Among approximately 650,000 clones listed, roughly 95% were seen once. What was sequenced was naive CD8+ T cells sorted from blood. These receptors were taken from a woman aged 25 to 39 in good health. CDR3s leave out the opening cysteine and the closing phenylalanine or tryptophan. A D gene is named only where the DNA matches it firmly.

TRBD1 | TRBV5-4 | ASSLSDRVNTEAF
- | TRBV29-1 | SVILAGRSMGTNEKLF
- | TRBV6-5 | ASSHTGEATDTQY
TRBD1 | TRBV27 | ASSARTGTGVGAF
- | TRBV13 | ASSFTGRGTDTQY
- | TRBV5-1 | ASKYEGSSYNEQF
- | TRBV27 | ASSLMLTDTQY
- | TRBV7-8 | ASSLRLSGGSKQY
- | TRBV5-1 | ASSPDRSSSYEQY
TRBD2 | TRBV6-5 | ASSRDPGGTPQY
- | TRBV29-1 | SVANPARSRNYGYT
TRBD2 | TRBV14 | ASQREQATQY
- | TRBV27 | ASSRDSANSGANVLT
- | TRBV28 | AIKGQRDQPQH
- | TRBV28 | ASSPYGENTEAF
- | TRBV27 | ASSSISYNEQF
- | TRBV28 | ASRRDYSNQPQH
- | TRBV29-1 | SVEGRQAPSTTSGYT
- | TRBV27 | ASSLSPGAGGDEQY
- | TRBV7-9 | ASSSDWELDTGELF
TRBD1 | TRBV27 | ASSLTGRGPNQPQH
- | TRBV10-2 | ASSVRKGVAKGYT
- | TRBV6-1 | ASSEYEQY
- | TRBV6-5 | ASSRSQYTDTQY
- | TRBV9 | ASSVGTNNEQF
- | TRBV30 | AWSVEEETQY
- | TRBV2 | ASSGGEKLF
- | TRBV9 | ASRSLTGELF
- | TRBV4-2 | ASSHLGDEQF